These 26 T cell receptor beta chains share one sample of origin, sequenced in a study of OX40 agonist ivuxolimab in advanced cancers. The library was produced with the immunoSEQ multiplex PCR assay. What TCRdb holds here is the immuneACCESS table cut down to in-frame rearrangements. Part of the clones is not present; checked against another copy, under half of the missing clones reflect an unresolved V gene, and the others are unexplained. Present in this sample are under 90,000 clones, 85% to 95% of which were seen just once. About 0.32% of the sample goes to the ten largest clones. The sample here was CD4+ or CD8+ T cells sorted from blood, taken in a trial of the OX40 agonist ivuxolimab. Every receptor here comes from an adult with an advanced solid tumor such as melanoma, head and neck, liver or kidney cancer.

This chain uses TRBV5-8 with TRBJ1-1, with TRBD1 as a possible D gene (6 bases). Trimming shortened V by 5 bases and J by 6 bases, and 11 bases separated the two germline ends. The CDR3 spans 12 residues. CDR1 and CDR2 from the germline V gene are SGHTS and YDEGEE. The CDR3 loop is CASRPRGAEAFF. CDR3 coding DNA: TGTGCCAGCAGACCTAGGGGGGCTGAAGCTTTCTTT.

The genes are TRBV30 and TRBJ2-7, with TRBD1 matching 10 bases. Trimming cost V 2 bases and J 6 bases; bases outside gene matches: 7. The CDR3 covers 14 residues. Germline V gene sequence: CDR1 GTSNPN, CDR2 SVGIG (reference sequence). This CDR3 reads CAWSTFDRGREQYF. The CDR3 coding sequence is TGTGCCTGGAGTACATTCGACAGGGGGCGCGAGCAGTACTTC.

V usage is TRBV27 and J usage is TRBJ1-2; no firm D call. This CDR3 is built from 15 residues. CDR1 and CDR2 from the germline V gene are MNHEY and SMNVEV (reference sequence). With 5 bases removed from V and 1 base from J, the gap between germline ends came to 14 bases. Here the CDR3 DNA reads TGTGCCAGCAGTGCCCAATCGGGGAATAACTATGGCTACACCTTC. Residues: CASSAQSGNNYGYTF.

The chain uses TRBV6-5 and TRBJ1-5; possibly TRBD1 for D (6 bases). Trimming removed 7 bases at V and 6 bases at J, with 16 bases between. Germline lookup yields CDR1 MNHEY and CDR2 SVGAGI. This CDR3 has 14 amino acids. The chain's CDR3 is CASKRDRLGQPQHF. CDR3 sequence (DNA): TGTGCCAGCAAAAGAGACAGGTTGGGTCAGCCCCAGCATTTT.

The chain carries TRBV19 and TRBJ1-1, with 8 bases that match TRBD1. The CDR3 is made up of 14 amino acids. Germline V gives CDR1 LNHDA, CDR2 SQIVND (reference sequence). Germline trimming cut 6 bases from V and 5 bases from J; bases unmatched to any gene: 8. CDR3 coding DNA: TGTGCCAGTAGAGCCCAGGGGGCTTATACTGAAGCTTTCTTT. This codes for CASRAQGAYTEAFF. The variable domain in full, with the rest retrieved from reference TRBV19 and TRBJ1-1, is DGGITQSPKYLFRKEGQNVTLSCEQNLNHDAMYWYRQDPGQGLRLIYYSQIVNDFQKGDIAEGYSVSREKKESFPLTVTSAQKNPTAFYLCASRAQGAYTEAFFGQGTRLTVV.

The CDR3 spells CASSPRDRDYEQFF. CDR3 coding DNA: TGTGCCAGCTCACCACGAGACAGGGACTATGAGCAGTTCTTC. V usage is TRBV18 and J usage is TRBJ2-1, with TRBD1 as a possible D gene (7 bases). This CDR3 is built from 14 residues. V was pared by 1 base and J by 8 bases, with 12 bases between. Germline CDR1 reads KGHSH; CDR2 reads LQKENI.

This clone was detected once. The rearrangement uses TRBV7-3 and TRBJ2-1; D perhaps matches TRBD1 (7 bases). CDR1 SGHTA and CDR2 FQGTGA come from the germline V gene. The CDR3 loop spans 15 amino acids. Trimming shortened V by 5 bases and J by 4 bases, and 15 bases separated the two germline ends. As DNA, the CDR3 is TGTGCCAGCAGCGGCCAGGGGGGTACGTACAATGAGCAGTTCTTC. Amino acid sequence: CASSGQGGTYNEQFF.

The chain has TRBV6-1 and TRBJ1-1, with no clear D. Germline V CDR1 and CDR2: MNHNS, SASEGT. This CDR3 comprises 14 residues. V was clipped by 1 base and J by 0 bases, with 6 bases between them. CDR3 region: CASSEEGMNTEAFF. In DNA, the CDR3 is TGTGCCAGCAGTGAAGAAGGGATGAACACTGAAGCTTTCTTT.

V usage is TRBV30 and J usage is TRBJ1-2; possible D gene TRBD1, 5 bases. Germline V gene data show CDR1 as GTSNPN and CDR2 as SVGIG (reference sequence). Trimming took 1 base from V and 4 from J, leaving 7 bases between them. This CDR3 has 12 amino acids. CDR3 sequence (DNA): TGTGCCTGGAGTGGGGGGATCTATGGCTACACCTTC. This encodes CAWSGGIYGYTF.

The J gene is TRBJ1-5, the V gene TRBV28, with D uncertain. V was shortened by 6 bases and J by 1 base, with 7 bases between the two germline ends. Germline CDR1 is MDHEN and CDR2 is SYDVKM. The CDR3 consists of 13 residues. The CDR3 region is CASRTPSNQPQHF. The CDR3 DNA sequence: TGTGCCAGCAGGACACCGAGCAATCAGCCCCAGCATTTT.

V usage is TRBV29-1 and J usage is TRBJ2-3, with D uncertain. Germline loops: CDR1 SQVTM, CDR2 ANQGSEA. V lost 4 bases and J lost 4, with 9 bases in between. This CDR3 has 12 residues. The CDR3 region is CSVVVNADTQYF. The DNA for the CDR3 is TGCAGCGTTGTCGTTAACGCAGATACGCAGTATTTT.

The chain is built from TRBV6-6 and TRBJ1-6; 9 nucleotides align to TRBD1. Germline V gives CDR1 MNHNY, CDR2 SVGAGI (reference sequence). CDR3 length: 15 residues. The J segment lost 8 bases and the V segment lost 5 bases, leaving 7 bases of the junction unmatched. The CDR3 sequence is CASSPPGTGYSPLHF. The DNA of the CDR3 is TGTGCCAGCAGTCCCCCCGGGACAGGGTATTCACCCCTCCACTTT.

The genes are TRBV4-1 and TRBJ1-4, with no clear D. The CDR3 sequence is 15 residues long. Germline V gene sequence: CDR1 MGHRA, CDR2 YSYEKL. Trimming stripped 0 bases from V and 0 bases from J, with 5 bases between. The CDR3, as DNA: TGCGCCAGCAGCCAAGATCCCACAACTAATGAAAAACTGTTTTTT. Protein product: CASSQDPTTNEKLFF.

In this sample, this clone turned up a few times. The chain carries TRBV6-5 and TRBJ1-6, with 7 positions matching TRBD1. V shed 1 base and J 8 bases; nucleotides not matched to a gene: 5. CDR3 length: 15 amino acids. Germline V gene data show CDR1 as MNHEY and CDR2 as SVGAGI. Here the CDR3 reads CASSYFGTEDSPLHF. For the CDR3, the DNA is TGTGCCAGCAGTTACTTTGGGACAGAGGATTCACCCCTCCACTTT.

This chain connects TRBV7-8 to TRBJ1-3; TRBD1 is a possible D gene (5 bases). V lost 4 bases to trimming and J lost 2 bases, with 12 bases between them. The CDR3 consists of 15 residues. Germline lookup yields CDR1 SGHVS and CDR2 FQNEAQ. This CDR3 reads CASSYRQGTGNTIYF. The CDR3 nucleotides are TGTGCCAGCAGCTATCGCCAGGGAACTGGAAACACCATATATTTT.

The V call is TRBV5-1, the J call TRBJ2-3, with a weak D call TRBD1 (6 bases). CDR3 length: 14 amino acids. V gave up 0 bases and J gave up 6 bases, with 11 bases separating them. Germline CDR1 and CDR2: SGHRS and YFSETQ. The CDR3 region is CASSLGQGFDTQYF. In nucleotides, the CDR3 is TGCGCCAGCAGCTTGGGTCAGGGGTTCGATACGCAGTATTTT.

V and J are TRBV10-3 and TRBJ2-7, with D perhaps being TRBD1 or TRBD2 (5 bases each). Trimming removed 4 bases from V and 4 bases from J, with 14 bases in between. The CDR3 runs 14 residues. CDR1 and CDR2 (germline): ENHRY, SYGVKD. CDR3 residues: CAISGPGTAYEQYF. The CDR3 bases are TGTGCCATCAGTGGACCCGGGACCGCGTACGAGCAGTACTTC.

The V gene is TRBV19, the J gene TRBJ2-1; 11 nucleotides align to TRBD2. With V trimmed by 5 bases and J by 4 bases, 13 bases remained unmatched. The CDR3 runs to 18 residues. Germline-derived CDR1 and CDR2 are LNHDA and SQIVND (reference sequence). CDR3 DNA sequence: TGTGCCAGTAGTCCGGGACTAGCGGCATTACAACTTTACAATGAGCAGTTCTTC. It yields the protein CASSPGLAALQLYNEQFF.

CDR3 sequence (DNA): TGCGCCAGCAGCTTGCAGGGGGCAGTGCGCCAAGAGACCCAGTACTTC. This gives the protein CASSLQGAVRQETQYF. The J gene is TRBJ2-5, the V gene TRBV5-1, with 8 bases that match TRBD1. This CDR3 is built from 16 residues. Germline CDR1 is SGHRS and CDR2 is YFSETQ. The trim removed 1 base at V and 1 base at J, leaving 6 bases unmatched.

Here the CDR3 reads CASTTSGYQFF. In nucleotides, the CDR3 is TGTGCCAGCACCACTAGCGGGTACCAGTTCTTC. The gene calls are TRBV7-2 and TRBJ2-1; 9 positions match TRBD2. The CDR3 length is 11 residues. V shed 7 bases, J shed 13 bases, and the junction held 5 bases outside the gene matches. Germline V gives CDR1 SGHTA, CDR2 FQGNSA.

The chain is built from TRBV18 and TRBJ2-1; no clear D. The germline V gene has CDR1 KGHSH and CDR2 LQKENI. The CDR3 runs 12 residues. The ends were cut back, 5 bases at V and 4 bases at J, with 6 bases in the middle. The DNA for the CDR3 is TGTGCCAGCTCATCCGATTACAATGAGCAGTTCTTC. Protein product: CASSSDYNEQFF.

This chain links TRBV19 with TRBJ2-7; weak D call: TRBD1 (7 bases). The germline V gene encodes CDR1 LNHDA and CDR2 SQIVND (reference sequence). The CDR3 spans 14 residues. V was pared by 3 bases and J by 4 bases, with 13 bases between. The CDR3 region has the DNA TGTGCCAGTAGTATGAACAGGGGAGGATACGAGCAGTACTTC. This sequence encodes CASSMNRGGYEQYF.

The rearrangement links TRBV29-1 to TRBJ2-7, with 10 bases fitting TRBD1. The trim removed 7 bases at V and 3 bases at J, leaving 3 bases unmatched. Germline loops: CDR1 SQVTM, CDR2 ANQGSEA. This CDR3 has 12 amino acids. The CDR3, as DNA: TGCAGCGCTGGACAGGGGGGCTACGAGCAGTACTTC. It specifies CSAGQGGYEQYF.

The chain links TRBV5-1 to TRBJ1-3; D is undetermined. V was clipped by 4 bases and J by 2 bases, with 19 bases between them. Germline V gene data show CDR1 as SGHRS and CDR2 as YFSETQ. CDR3 length: 17 residues. The CDR3 sequence is CASSLGAVPGAGNTIYF. The CDR3, as DNA: TGCGCCAGCAGCCTGGGCGCGGTCCCCGGAGCTGGAAACACCATATATTTT.

J is TRBJ1-5 and V is TRBV6-1; possibly TRBD1 for D (6 bases). V lost 7 bases, J lost 4 bases, and 11 bases lay in between. CDR3 length equals 13 residues. Germline CDR1 reads MNHNS; CDR2 reads SASEGT. The CDR3 loop reads CASKLGQNQPQHF. CDR3 in DNA: TGTGCCAGCAAACTAGGACAGAATCAGCCCCAGCATTTT.

This chain connects TRBV4-3 to TRBJ2-3; D is possibly TRBD2 (6 bases). Germline loops: CDR1 LGHNA, CDR2 YSLEER. The CDR3 runs to 16 residues. V was cut by 1 base and J by 2 bases, with 13 bases left in between. The CDR3 is CASSQVFTSNTDTQYF. In DNA, the CDR3 is TGCGCCAGCAGCCAAGTATTCACTAGCAACACAGATACGCAGTATTTT.